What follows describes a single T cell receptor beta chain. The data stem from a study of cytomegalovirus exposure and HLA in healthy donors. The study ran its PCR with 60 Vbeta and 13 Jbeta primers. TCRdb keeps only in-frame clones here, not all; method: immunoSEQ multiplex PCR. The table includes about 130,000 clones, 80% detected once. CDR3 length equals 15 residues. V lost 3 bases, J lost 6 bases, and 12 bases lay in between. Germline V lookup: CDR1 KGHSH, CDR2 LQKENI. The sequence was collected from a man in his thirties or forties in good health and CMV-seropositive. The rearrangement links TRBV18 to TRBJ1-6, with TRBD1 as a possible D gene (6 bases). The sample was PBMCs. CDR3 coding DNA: TGTGCCAGCTCACCGGAGACAGGAGGTAATTCACCCCTCCACTTT. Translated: CASSPETGGNSPLHF.